Included here is one TCR beta chain sequence, with context. Its antigen is as yet unknown. This record belongs to a study of shared clonotypes between healthy human individuals. The replicate PCRs on unsorted PBMC were given about 300 ng DNA, which is approximately 30,000 T cell genomes. Method: immunoSEQ multiplex PCR; TCRdb's copy keeps in-frame clones and lacks some. The table has some 530,000 clones, 78% seen once; the top ten hold 12%. Study outcomes and limitations: Deeper or shallower sequencing was expected to change how clonotypes are shared among donors.

The CDR3 totals 15 residues. Between the trimmed V and J ends, which lost 1 base and 3 bases, there was a span of 10 bases. Germline loops: CDR1 LNHDA, CDR2 SQIVND (reference sequence). This TCR was recovered from a woman between 35 and 50 years old in good health. Some clones in this sample may be carry-over from other donors' samples. Sample: PBMCs. This chain uses TRBV19 with TRBJ1-5, with D perhaps TRBD1 (5 bases). DNA of the CDR3: TGTGCCAGTAGTATAGCAGGGCCCCCCAATCAGCCCCAGCATTTT. As protein: CASSIAGPPNQPQHF. Filled out from reference TRBV19 and TRBJ1-5, the complete variable domain reads DGGITQSPKYLFRKEGQNVTLSCEQNLNHDAMYWYRQDPGQGLRLIYYSQIVNDFQKGDIAEGYSVSREKKESFPLTVTSAQKNPTAFYLCASSIAGPPNQPQHFGDGTRLSIL.